The entry below describes one T cell receptor beta chain. Researchers ran the PCR with 60 Vbeta and 13 Jbeta primers. As handled by the study authors: Unique TCR beta chains numbered around 80 million in a later analysis, with about 9.9 million shared. Sequencing was performed with immunoSEQ multiplex PCR; in TCRdb, only in-frame clones are kept and a portion is missing. From that table come the V and J calls and clone size; the DNA was used to work out D and trimming. Among 85,000 to 130,000 clones listed, more than 60% were seen once. Germline CDR1 SNHLY, CDR2 FYNNEI. The CDR3 loop spans 13 amino acids. The ends were cut back, 6 bases at V and 7 bases at J, with 15 bases in the middle. This sample was taken from a study of cytomegalovirus exposure and HLA in healthy donors. Whole-study context: An analysis done earlier identified 117 million unique TCR beta sequences from about 179 million T cells.

Nominal health characterized the donors when sampled, though unrecorded immune exposures were likely. The sample comprised PBMCs. The receptor was isolated from a woman in her forties or fifties in good health and CMV-seropositive. The chain employs TRBV2 and TRBJ2-5; TRBD2 is a possible D gene (7 bases). As DNA, the CDR3 is TGTGCCAGCAGCGAGGTGGGGGGGCCGACCCAGTACTTC. Translation: CASSEVGGPTQYF.